Shown below are 14 T cell receptor beta chains from a single sample sequenced in a study of T cell clonality in common variable immunodeficiency (dated by TCRdb to 2013 to 2016). Overall study outcomes, separate from this receptor: CVID TCRbeta sequences reportedly showed fewer deletions and N-nucleotide insertions and lacked highly modified clones with 13 or more V deletions.

Their specific antigens are unknown. The library was generated by the immunoSEQ multiplex PCR assay. The table comes from immuneACCESS by way of TCRdb, which keeps in-frame sequences with V and J called. Part of the clones is missing from these tables; in studies checked, under half for an unresolved V gene and the rest for unknown reasons. This sample was tabulated with over 30,000 clones, among which there are no singletons. The ten top clones hold roughly 28% of the sample. Sequences were obtained from peripheral blood mononuclear cells. The source is a human donor with common variable immunodeficiency.

Remarks on this clone: The read ends 3 residues before the CDR3 terminus; that terminus is restored from the germline J gene. The V call is TRBV7-2, the J call TRBJ2-5; D is ambiguous. Germline V gene sequence: CDR1 SGHTA, CDR2 FQGNSA. Trimming left V 1 base short and J 2 bases short, with 8 bases between. This CDR3 region has 14 residues. The CDR3 reads CASSLVWQQETQYF. The covered CDR3 bases are TGTGCCAGCAGCTTAGTCTGGCAGCAAGAGACC.

Many counts were recorded for this clone. The CDR3 is cut off 3 residues early in the read; its end comes from the germline J gene. The chain has TRBV7-2 and TRBJ2-5; D is possibly TRBD2 (5 bases). Between the trimmed V and J ends, which lost 2 bases and 5 bases, there was a span of 15 bases. The CDR3 length is 15 residues. Germline CDR1 is SGHTA and CDR2 is FQGNSA. The CDR3 bases that were read are TGTGCCAGCAGCTTATCCGGCGCTAGCTGGGAGACC. It translates to CASSLSGASWET. The whole CDR3 is CASSLSGASWETQYF.

Regarding this clone: Read coverage stops 3 residues before the CDR3 terminus; the germline J gene supplies the remainder. V gene TRBV5-1 combines with J gene TRBJ2-1, with D perhaps TRBD1 (9 bases). CDR1 and CDR2 (germline): SGHRS, YFSETQ. CDR3 size: 15 residues. Trimming took off 3 bases at V and 7 bases at J, with 17 bases between the two ends. The part of the CDR3 DNA that was read is TGCGCCAGCAGCTCGGGGGGGACAGGGATGAATGAG. Translated: CASSSGGTGMNE. The full-length CDR3 reads as CASSSGGTGMNEQFF. The complete variable domain, with remaining parts taken from reference TRBV5-1 and TRBJ2-1, reads KAGVTQTPRYLIKTRGQQVTLSCSPISGHRSVSWYQQTPGQGLQFLFEYFSETQRNKGNFPGRFSGRQFSNSRSEMNVSTLELGDSALYLCASSSGGTGMNEQFFGPGTRLTVL.

This clone was counted at least ten times. The read terminates 3 residues before the CDR3 end, so the remaining end is supplied by the germline J gene. The chain uses TRBV7-3 and TRBJ2-5; 12 positions agree with TRBD2. The germline V gene encodes CDR1 SGHTA and CDR2 FQGTGA. V trimming: 2 bases; J trimming: 5 bases; junction bases outside the gene matches: 6. The CDR3 contains 16 residues. CDR3 sequence: CASSLLTSGSLETQYF. The part of the CDR3 DNA that was read is TGTGCCAGCAGCTTATTGACTAGCGGGAGTCTGGAGACC.

The sample holds many counts of this clone. The read terminates 3 residues ahead of where the CDR3 ends, so the germline J gene completes it. The chain couples TRBV20-1 to TRBJ2-5; TRBD2 might be the D (6 bases). The length of the CDR3 is 13 residues. Trimming shortened V by 4 bases and J by 1 base, and 10 bases separated the two germline ends. Germline V gene sequence: CDR1 DFQATT, CDR2 SNEGSKA (reference sequence). The CDR3 loop is CSATIAVQETQYF. CDR3 bases read: TGCAGTGCTACAATAGCGGTCCAAGAGACC.

This clone was detected a few times. The CDR3 is cut off 3 residues early in the read; its end comes from the germline J gene. J is TRBJ2-1 and V is TRBV5-1; D not certain. The CDR3 extends over 14 amino acids. V lost 2 bases and J 0 bases, leaving 6 bases between the germline ends. Germline V gives CDR1 SGHRS, CDR2 YFSETQ. CDR3 sequence: CASSFISSYNEQFF. CDR3 bases read: TGCGCCAGCAGCTTCATTAGCTCCTACAATGAG.

A few counts support this clone. The CDR3 end lies 3 residues beyond the end of the read and is filled in from the germline J gene. J is TRBJ2-7 and V is TRBV5-1, with a tentative D call TRBD2 (5 bases). The CDR3 spans 14 residues. Per germline, CDR1 SGHRS and CDR2 YFSETQ. V lost 4 bases and J lost 1, with 12 bases in between. CDR3 region: CASSDIGGSYEQYF. CDR3 bases read: TGCGCCAGCAGCGACATCGGAGGTTCCTACGAG.

This clone was observed a few times. Coverage ceases 3 residues before the CDR3 finishes, and the germline J gene fills in the end. The chain links TRBV7-9 to TRBJ1-1; TRBD1 is a possible D gene (5 bases). The CDR3 has 15 residues. From germline, CDR1 is SEHNR and CDR2 FQNEAQ (reference sequence). Trimming left V 4 bases short and J 1 base short, with 13 bases between. CDR3 loop: CASSSAGIPNTEAFF. The CDR3 DNA, read in part, is TGTGCCAGCAGCTCGGCAGGGATACCGAACACTGAA. Together with reference TRBV7-9 and TRBJ1-1, the CDR3 gives the full variable domain: DTGVSQNPRHKITKRGQNVTFRCDPISEHNRLYWYRQTLGQGPEFLTYFQNEAQLEKSRLLSDRFSAERPKGSFSTLEIQRTEQGDSAMYLCASSSAGIPNTEAFFGQGTRLTVV.

This clone was recorded many times. The read falls 3 residues short of the CDR3 end, and the missing part is taken from the germline J gene. The J gene is TRBJ2-2, the V gene TRBV10-3; D is uncertain. Per germline, CDR1 ENHRY and CDR2 SYGVKD. V was pared by 2 bases and J by 2 bases, with 9 bases between. The CDR3 runs to 15 residues. The chain's CDR3 is CAISEPGLNTGELFF. The sequenced CDR3 bases are TGTGCCATCAGTGAGCCCGGTCTTAACACCGGGGAG.

This clone was seen at least ten times. The sequenced fragment ends 3 residues before the CDR3 boundary, so the rest is inferred from the germline J gene. The chain joins TRBV5-6 to TRBJ2-7; D remains unclear. The germline CDR1 and CDR2 sequences are SGHDT and YYEEEE. The CDR3 runs to 14 residues. Between the trimmed V and J ends, which lost 5 bases and 2 bases, there was a span of 14 bases. The covered CDR3 bases are TGTGCCAGCAGTTCTCTCACGTCTACCTACGAG. Protein sequence: CASSSLTSTYE. The whole CDR3 protein reads CASSSLTSTYEQYF.

This clone has more than one count but fewer than ten. The read halts 3 residues ahead of the CDR3 end, with the missing end drawn from the germline J gene. The chain combines TRBV19 with TRBJ1-2; D is perhaps TRBD1 (5 bases). The CDR3 sequence is 13 residues long. Germline assignment: CDR1 LNHDA and CDR2 SQIVND (reference sequence). The part of the CDR3 DNA that was read is TGTGCCAGTAGTTTTGGGAGGGGCTACGGC. This sequence encodes CASSFGRGYG. The CDR3 reads in full as CASSFGRGYGYTF.

Concerning this clone itself: The CDR3 extends 3 residues past the end of the read, so its final part is completed from the germline J gene. The V call is TRBV10-2, the J call TRBJ2-1; 7 positions agree with TRBD2. Germline CDR1 and CDR2: WSHSY and SAAADI. V shed 2 bases and J 6 bases; nucleotides not matched to a gene: 10. The CDR3 spans 16 residues. Partial CDR3 DNA: TGCGCCAGCAGTGAGGGGGGGGTAGCGGCAACCAATGAG. This codes for CASSEGGVAATNE. The whole CDR3 protein is CASSEGGVAATNEQFF.

This clone was observed at least ten times. The missing CDR3 end, 3 residues past where the read stops, is filled in from the germline J gene. The rearrangement uses TRBV6-2 or TRBV6-3 and TRBJ2-1; 7 bases fit TRBD2. V dropped 4 bases and J dropped 3; count of bases not matched to a gene: 6. Germline CDR1 reads MNHEY; CDR2 reads SVGEGT. The CDR3 length is 15 residues. The DNA read from the CDR3 is TGTGCCAGCAGTTTCCCTAGCGGACGCTACAATGAG. It yields the protein CASSFPSGRYNE. The whole CDR3 protein reads CASSFPSGRYNEQFF.

This clone occurred many times. Read data end 3 residues before the CDR3 end; the end is taken from the germline J gene. The rearrangement joins TRBV28 to TRBJ2-1; TRBD2 agrees at 9 bases. The junction had 9 bases not matched to a gene; V was cut back by 6 bases and J by 0 bases. The CDR3 is 17 amino acids. Germline assignment: CDR1 MDHEN and CDR2 SYDVKM. The CDR3 sequence is CASRSTQAGGSYNEQFF. Incomplete CDR3 DNA: TGTGCCAGCAGGTCAACCCAAGCGGGAGGCTCCTACAATGAG. The full variable domain, its missing parts supplied by reference TRBV28 and TRBJ2-1, is DVKVTQSSRYLVKRTGEKVFLECVQDMDHENMFWYRQDPGLGLRLIYFSYDVKMKEKGDIPEGYSVSREKKERFSLILESASTNQTSMYLCASRSTQAGGSYNEQFFGPGTRLTVL.